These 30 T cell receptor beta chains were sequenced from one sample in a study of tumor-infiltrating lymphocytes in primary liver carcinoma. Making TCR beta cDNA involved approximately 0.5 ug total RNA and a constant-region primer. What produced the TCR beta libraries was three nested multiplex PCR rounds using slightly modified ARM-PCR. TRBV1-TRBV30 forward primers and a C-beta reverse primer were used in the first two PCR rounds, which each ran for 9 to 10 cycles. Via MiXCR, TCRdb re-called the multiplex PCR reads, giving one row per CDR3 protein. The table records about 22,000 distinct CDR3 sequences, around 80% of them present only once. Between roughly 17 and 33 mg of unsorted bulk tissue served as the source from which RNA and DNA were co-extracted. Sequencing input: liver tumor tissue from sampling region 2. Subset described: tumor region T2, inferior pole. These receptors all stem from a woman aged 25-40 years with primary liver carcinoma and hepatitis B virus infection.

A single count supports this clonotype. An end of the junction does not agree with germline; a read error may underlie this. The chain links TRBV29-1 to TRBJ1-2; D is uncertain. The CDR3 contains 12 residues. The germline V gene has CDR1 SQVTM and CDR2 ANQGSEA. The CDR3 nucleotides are TGCATCGTTGTACATTGGGGTTGCGGCTACACCTTC. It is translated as CIVVHWGCGYTF. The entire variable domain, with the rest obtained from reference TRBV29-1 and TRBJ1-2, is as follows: SAVISQKPSRDICQRGTSLTIQCQVDSQVTMMFWYRQQPGQSLTLIATANQGSEATYESGFVIDKFPISRPNLTFSTLTVSNMSPEDSSIYLCIVVHWGCGYTFGSGTRLTVV.

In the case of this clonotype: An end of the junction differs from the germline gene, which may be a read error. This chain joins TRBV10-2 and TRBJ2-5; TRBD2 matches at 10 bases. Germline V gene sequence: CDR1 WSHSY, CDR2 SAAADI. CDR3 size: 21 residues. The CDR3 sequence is CASSESGPNCGLAVGQETQYF. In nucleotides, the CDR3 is TGTGCCAGCAGTGAGTCGGGACCCAATTGCGGACTAGCGGTAGGACAAGAGACCCAGTACTTC.

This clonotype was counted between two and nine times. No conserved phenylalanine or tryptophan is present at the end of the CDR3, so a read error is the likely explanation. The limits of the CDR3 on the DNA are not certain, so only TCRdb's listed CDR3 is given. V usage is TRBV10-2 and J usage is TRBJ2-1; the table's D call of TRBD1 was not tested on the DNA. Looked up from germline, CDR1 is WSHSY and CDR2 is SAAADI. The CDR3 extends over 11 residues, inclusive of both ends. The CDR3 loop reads CANAGQGVPFI.

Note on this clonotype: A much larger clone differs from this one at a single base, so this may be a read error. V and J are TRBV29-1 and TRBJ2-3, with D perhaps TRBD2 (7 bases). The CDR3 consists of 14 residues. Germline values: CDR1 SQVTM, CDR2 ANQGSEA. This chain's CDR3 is CIVERGGGADTQYF. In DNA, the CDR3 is TGCATCGTGGAAAGAGGGGGGGGAGCAGATACGCAGTATTTT.

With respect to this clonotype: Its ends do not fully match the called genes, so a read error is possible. This chain's CDR3 is CAGSTRDRGRKRWSNTEAVF. CDR3 coding DNA: TGTGCCGGCAGCACTCGGGACAGGGGGCGCAAGAGGTGGAGTAACACTGAAGCTGTCTTT. The chain combines TRBV11-2 with TRBJ1-1; TRBD1 matches at 12 bases. The germline gives CDR1 SGHAT, CDR2 FQNNGV. The CDR3 loop spans 20 amino acids.

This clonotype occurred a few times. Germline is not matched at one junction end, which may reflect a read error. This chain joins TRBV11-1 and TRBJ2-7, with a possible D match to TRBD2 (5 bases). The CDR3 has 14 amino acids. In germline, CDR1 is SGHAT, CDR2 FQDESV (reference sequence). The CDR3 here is CASGLATASYEQCF. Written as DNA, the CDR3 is TGTGCCAGCGGCTTAGCGACGGCCTCCTACGAGCAGTGTTTC.

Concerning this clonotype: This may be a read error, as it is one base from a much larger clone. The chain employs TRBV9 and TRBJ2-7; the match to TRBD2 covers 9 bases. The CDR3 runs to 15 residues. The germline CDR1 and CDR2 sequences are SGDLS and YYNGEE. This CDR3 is CARSVEAGGSYEQYF. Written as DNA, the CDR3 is TGTGCCCGCAGCGTAGAAGCGGGAGGATCCTACGAGCAGTACTTC.

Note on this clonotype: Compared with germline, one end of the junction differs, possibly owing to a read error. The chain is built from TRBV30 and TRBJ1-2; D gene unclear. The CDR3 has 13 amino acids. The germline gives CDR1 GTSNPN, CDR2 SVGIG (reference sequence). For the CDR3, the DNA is TGTGCCTGGAGGCAGAGTTTACAGTATGCCTACACCTTC. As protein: CAWRQSLQYAYTF.

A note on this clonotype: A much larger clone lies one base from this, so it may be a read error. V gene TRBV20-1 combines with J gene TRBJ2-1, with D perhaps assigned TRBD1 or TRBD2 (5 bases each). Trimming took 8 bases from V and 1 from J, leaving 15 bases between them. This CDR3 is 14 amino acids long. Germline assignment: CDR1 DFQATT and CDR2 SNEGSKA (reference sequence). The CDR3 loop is CSTTGARSYNEQFF. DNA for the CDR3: TGCAGTACTACCGGGGCGAGGTCCTACAATGAGCAGTTCTTC.

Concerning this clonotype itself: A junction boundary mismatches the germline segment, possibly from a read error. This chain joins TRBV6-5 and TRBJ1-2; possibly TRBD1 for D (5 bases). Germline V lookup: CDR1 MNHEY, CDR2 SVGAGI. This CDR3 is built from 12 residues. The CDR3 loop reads CANSYGGDGYTF. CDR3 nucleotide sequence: TGTGCCAACAGTTACGGGGGAGATGGCTATACCTTC.

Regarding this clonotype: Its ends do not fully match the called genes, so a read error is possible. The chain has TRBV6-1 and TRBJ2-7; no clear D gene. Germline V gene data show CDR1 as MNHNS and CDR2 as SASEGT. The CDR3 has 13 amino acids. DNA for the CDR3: TGTGCCAGCAGTGAAAGGGTTTTCTACGAGCAGTATTTC. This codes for CASSERVFYEQYF.

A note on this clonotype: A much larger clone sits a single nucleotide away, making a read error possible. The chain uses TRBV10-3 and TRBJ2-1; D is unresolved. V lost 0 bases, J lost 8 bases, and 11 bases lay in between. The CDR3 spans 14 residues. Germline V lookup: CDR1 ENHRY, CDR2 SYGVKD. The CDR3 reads CAISESRTADEQFF. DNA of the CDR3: TGTGCCATCAGTGAGTCTAGGACGGCCGATGAGCAGTTCTTC.

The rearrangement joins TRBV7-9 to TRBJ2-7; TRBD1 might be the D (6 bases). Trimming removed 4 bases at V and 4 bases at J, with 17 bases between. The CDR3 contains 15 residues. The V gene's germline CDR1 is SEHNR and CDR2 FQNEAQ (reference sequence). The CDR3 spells CASSWGLTAPYEQYF. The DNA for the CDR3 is TGTGCCAGCAGCTGGGGGCTAACCGCACCTTACGAGCAGTACTTC. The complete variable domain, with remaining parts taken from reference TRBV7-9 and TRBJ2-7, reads DTGVSQNPRHKITKRGQNVTFRCDPISEHNRLYWYRQTLGQGPEFLTYFQNEAQLEKSRLLSDRFSAERPKGSFSTLEIQRTEQGDSAMYLCASSWGLTAPYEQYFGPGTRLTVT.

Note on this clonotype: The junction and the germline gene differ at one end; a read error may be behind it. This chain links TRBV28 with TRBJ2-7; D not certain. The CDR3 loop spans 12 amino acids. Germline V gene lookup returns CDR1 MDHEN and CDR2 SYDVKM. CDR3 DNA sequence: TGTGCCAGCAGCGACTCCTTACACGAGCAGCACTTC. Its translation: CASSDSLHEQHF.

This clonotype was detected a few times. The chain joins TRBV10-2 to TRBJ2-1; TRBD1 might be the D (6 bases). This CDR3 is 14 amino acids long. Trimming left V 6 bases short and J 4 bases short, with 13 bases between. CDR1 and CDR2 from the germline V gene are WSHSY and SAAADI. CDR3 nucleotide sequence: TGCGCCAGCAGGCGGAGAGGGGGTTACAATGAGCAGTTCTTC. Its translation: CASRRRGGYNEQFF.

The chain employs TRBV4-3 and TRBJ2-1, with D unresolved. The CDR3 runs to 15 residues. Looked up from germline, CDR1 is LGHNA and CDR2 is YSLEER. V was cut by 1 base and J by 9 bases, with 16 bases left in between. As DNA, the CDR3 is TGCGCCAGCAGCCAAGGCATGAAAAGGTCCTCTGAGCAGTTCTTC. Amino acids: CASSQGMKRSSEQFF.

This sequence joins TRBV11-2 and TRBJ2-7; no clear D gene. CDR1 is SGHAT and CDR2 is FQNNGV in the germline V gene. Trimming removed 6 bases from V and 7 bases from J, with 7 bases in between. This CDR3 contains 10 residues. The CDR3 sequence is CASSPSEQYF. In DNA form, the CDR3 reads TGTGCCAGCAGTCCCAGTGAGCAGTACTTC. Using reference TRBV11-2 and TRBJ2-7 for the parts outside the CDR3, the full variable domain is EAGVAQSPRYKIIEKRQSVAFWCNPISGHATLYWYQQILGQGPKLLIQFQNNGVVDDSQLPKDRFSAERLKGVDSTLKIQPAKLEDSAVYLCASSPSEQYFGPGTRLTVT.

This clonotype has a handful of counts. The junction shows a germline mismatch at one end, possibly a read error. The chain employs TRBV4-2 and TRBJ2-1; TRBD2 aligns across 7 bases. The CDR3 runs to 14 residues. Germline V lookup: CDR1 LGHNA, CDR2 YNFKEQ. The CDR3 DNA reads TGTGCCAGGAGCCAAGCGGGACCCGATGATGAGCAGTTCTTC. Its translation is CARSQAGPDDEQFF.

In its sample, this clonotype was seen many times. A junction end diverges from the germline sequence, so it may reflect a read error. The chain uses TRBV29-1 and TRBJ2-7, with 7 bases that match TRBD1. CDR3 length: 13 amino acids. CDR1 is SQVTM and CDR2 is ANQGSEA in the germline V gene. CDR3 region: CSVAPTGLHEQYF. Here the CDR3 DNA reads TGCAGTGTTGCCCCGACAGGGCTCCACGAGCAGTACTTC.

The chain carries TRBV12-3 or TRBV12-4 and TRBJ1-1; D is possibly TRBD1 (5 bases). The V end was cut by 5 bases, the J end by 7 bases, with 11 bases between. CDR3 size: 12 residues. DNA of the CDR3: TGTGCCAGCAGTATGGGGGGGTATGAAGCTTTCTTT. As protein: CASSMGGYEAFF.

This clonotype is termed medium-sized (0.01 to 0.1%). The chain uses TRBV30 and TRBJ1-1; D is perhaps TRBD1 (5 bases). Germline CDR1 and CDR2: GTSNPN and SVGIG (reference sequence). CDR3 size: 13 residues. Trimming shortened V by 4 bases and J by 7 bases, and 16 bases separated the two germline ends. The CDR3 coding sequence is TGTGCCTGGACTAAGGGACGGAATATTGAAGCTTTCTTT. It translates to CAWTKGRNIEAFF.

The DNA of the CDR3 is TGTGCCAGCAGCGTATCGGGCGCCCAAGAGACCCAGTACTTC. Translated: CASSVSGAQETQYF. J is TRBJ2-5 and V is TRBV7-9; D call uncertain. Germline values: CDR1 SEHNR, CDR2 FQNEAQ (reference sequence). The CDR3 is made up of 14 amino acids. V was cut by 5 bases and J by 1 base, with 11 bases left in between.

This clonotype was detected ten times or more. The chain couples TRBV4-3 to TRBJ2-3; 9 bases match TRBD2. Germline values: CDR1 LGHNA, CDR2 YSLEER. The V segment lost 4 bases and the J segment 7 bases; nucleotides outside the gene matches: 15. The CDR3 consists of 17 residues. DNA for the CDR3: TGCGCCAGCAGCCCCCGGGCGGGCGGGAGGGCGGGTAATACGCAGTATTTT. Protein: CASSPRAGGRAGNTQYF.

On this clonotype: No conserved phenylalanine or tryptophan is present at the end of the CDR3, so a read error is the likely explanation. In nucleotides, the CDR3 is TGTGTCATCTGTGAACCCGGGACAGGGGCCGATACGCAGTATGTT. Translated: CVICEPGTGADTQYV. The chain combines TRBV10-3 with TRBJ2-3, with 10 positions matching TRBD1. The germline CDR1 and CDR2 sequences are ENHRY and SYGVKD. This CDR3 is 15 amino acids long.

The CDR3 reads CASSLDRDLTKEQYF. CDR3 sequence (DNA): TGTGCCAGCAGCTTAGACCGGGACCTCACCAAGGAGCAGTACTTC. This chain links TRBV11-3 with TRBJ2-7, with D possibly called TRBD1 or TRBD2 (5 bases each). The V gene lost 0 bases and the J gene lost 7 bases, with 16 bases spanning the gap. CDR3 size: 15 residues. In germline, CDR1 is SGHNT, CDR2 YENEEA.

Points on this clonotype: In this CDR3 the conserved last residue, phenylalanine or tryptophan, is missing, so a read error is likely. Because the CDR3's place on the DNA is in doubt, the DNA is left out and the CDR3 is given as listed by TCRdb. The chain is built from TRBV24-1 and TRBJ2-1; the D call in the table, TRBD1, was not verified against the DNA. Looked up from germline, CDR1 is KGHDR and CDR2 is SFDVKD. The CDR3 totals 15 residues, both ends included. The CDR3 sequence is CATRDSGTDRWEQFL.

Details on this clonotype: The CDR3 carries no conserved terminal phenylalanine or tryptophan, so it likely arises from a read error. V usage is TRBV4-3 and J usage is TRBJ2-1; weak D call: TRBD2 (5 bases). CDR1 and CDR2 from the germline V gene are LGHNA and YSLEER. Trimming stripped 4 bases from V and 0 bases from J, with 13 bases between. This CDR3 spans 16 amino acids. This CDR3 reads CASSRGTGSSYNEQFI. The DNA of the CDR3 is TGCGCCAGCAGCCGAGGTACGGGAAGCTCCTACAATGAGCAGTTCATC.

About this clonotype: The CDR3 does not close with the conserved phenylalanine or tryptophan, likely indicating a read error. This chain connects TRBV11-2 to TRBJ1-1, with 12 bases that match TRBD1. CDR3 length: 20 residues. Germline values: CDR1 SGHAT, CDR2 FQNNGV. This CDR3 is CANSARDRGHKRWSNTEAFL. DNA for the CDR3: TGTGCAAACAGCGCTCGGGACAGGGGGCACAAGAGGTGGAGTAACACTGAAGCTTTCTTA.

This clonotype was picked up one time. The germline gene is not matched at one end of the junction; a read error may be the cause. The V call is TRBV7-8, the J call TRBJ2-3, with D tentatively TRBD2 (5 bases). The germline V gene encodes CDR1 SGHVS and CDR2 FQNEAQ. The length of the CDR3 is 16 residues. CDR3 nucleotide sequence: TGTACCAGCAGCTTAGGAGCGGAAGGGCCTGGTGATACGCAGTTTTTT. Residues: CTSSLGAEGPGDTQFF.

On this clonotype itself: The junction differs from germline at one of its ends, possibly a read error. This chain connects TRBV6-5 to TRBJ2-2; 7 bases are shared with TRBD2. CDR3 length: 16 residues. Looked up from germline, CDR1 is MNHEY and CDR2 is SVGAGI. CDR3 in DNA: TGCGCCAGCAGTTATGGACTAGTGTCGAGCACCGGGGAGCTGTTTTTT. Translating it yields CASSYGLVSSTGELFF.